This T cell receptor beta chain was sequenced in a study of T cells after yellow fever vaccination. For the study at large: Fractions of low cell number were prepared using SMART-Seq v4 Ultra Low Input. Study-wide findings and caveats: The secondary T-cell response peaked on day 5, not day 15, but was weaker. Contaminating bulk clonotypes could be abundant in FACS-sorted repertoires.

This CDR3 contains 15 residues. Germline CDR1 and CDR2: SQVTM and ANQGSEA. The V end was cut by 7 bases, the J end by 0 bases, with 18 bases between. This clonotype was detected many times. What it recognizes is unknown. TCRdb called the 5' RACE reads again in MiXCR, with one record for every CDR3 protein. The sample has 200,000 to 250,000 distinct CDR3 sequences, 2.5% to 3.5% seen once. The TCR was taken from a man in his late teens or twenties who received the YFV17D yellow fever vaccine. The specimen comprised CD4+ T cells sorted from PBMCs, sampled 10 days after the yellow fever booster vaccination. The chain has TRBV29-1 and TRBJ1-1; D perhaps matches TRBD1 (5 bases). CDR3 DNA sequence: TGCAGCGGGTCCCAGGGCTGGGGTATGAACACTGAAGCTTTCTTT. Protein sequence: CSGSQGWGMNTEAFF.